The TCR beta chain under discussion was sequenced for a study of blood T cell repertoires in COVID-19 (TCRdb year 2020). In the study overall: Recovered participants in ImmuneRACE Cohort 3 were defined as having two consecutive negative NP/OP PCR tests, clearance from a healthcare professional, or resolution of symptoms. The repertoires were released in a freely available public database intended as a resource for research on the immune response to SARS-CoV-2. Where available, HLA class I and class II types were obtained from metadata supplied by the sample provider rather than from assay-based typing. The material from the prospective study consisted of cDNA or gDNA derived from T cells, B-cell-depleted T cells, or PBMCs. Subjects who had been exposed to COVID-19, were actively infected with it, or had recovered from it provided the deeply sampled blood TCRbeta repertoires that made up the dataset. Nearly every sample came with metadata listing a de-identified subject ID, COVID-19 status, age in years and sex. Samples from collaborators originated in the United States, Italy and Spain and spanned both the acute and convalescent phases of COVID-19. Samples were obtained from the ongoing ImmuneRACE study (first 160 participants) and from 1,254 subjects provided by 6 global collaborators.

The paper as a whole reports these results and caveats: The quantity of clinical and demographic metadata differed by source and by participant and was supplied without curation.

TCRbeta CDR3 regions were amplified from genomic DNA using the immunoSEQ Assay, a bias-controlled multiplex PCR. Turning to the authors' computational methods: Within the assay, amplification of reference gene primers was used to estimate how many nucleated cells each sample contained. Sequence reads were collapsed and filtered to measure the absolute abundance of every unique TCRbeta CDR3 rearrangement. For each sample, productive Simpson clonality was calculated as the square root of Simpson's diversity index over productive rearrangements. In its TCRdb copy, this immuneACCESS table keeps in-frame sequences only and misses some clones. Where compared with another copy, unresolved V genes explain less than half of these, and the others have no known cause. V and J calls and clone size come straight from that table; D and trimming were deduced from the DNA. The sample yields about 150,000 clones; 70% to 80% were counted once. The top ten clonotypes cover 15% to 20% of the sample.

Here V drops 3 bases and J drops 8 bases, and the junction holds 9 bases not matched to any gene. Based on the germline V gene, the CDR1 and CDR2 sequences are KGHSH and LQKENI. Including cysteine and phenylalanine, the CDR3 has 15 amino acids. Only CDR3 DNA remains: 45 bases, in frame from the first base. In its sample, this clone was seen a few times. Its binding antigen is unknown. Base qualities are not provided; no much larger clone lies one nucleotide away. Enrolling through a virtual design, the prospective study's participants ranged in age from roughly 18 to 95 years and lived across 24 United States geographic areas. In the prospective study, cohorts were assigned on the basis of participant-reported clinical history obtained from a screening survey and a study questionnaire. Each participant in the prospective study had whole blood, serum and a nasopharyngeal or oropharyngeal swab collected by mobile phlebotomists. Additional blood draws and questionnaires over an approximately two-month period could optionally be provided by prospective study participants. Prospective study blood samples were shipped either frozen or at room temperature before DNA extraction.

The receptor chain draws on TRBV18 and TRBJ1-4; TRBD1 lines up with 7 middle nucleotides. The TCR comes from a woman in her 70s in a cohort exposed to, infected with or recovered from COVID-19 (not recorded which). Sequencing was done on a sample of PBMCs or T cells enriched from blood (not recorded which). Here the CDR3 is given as CASSPDRRRGEKLFF. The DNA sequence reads TGTGCCAGCTCACCGGACAGGCGGCGAGGGGAAAAACTGTTTTTT.